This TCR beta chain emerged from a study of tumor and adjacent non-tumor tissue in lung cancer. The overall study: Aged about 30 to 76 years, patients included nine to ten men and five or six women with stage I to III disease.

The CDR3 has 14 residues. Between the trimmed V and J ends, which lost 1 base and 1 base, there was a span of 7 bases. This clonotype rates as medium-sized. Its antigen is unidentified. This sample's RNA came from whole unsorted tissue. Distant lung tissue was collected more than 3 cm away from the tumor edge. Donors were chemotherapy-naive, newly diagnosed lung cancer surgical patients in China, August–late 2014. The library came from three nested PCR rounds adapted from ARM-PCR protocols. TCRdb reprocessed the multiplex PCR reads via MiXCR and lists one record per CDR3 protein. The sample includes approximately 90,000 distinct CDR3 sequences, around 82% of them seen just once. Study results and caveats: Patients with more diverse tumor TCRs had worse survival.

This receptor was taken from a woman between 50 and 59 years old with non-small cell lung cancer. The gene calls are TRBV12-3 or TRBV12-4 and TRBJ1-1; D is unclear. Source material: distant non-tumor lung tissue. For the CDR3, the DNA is TGTGCCAGCAGTTTAGGCCACAAGAACACTGAAGCTTTCTTT. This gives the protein CASSLGHKNTEAFF.